This entry lists 29 T cell receptor beta chains sequenced from one sample in a study of vaccination effects on CD4 cells after COVID-19. Before sequencing, viral peptide pools were used by the ViraFEST assay to expand antigen-specific CD4+ T cells. Upon completion of under eleven days in culture, CD4+ T cells were isolated. Two doses of BNT162b2 or mRNA-1273 vaccine were administered to participants. Method: immunoSEQ multiplex PCR; TCRdb's copy keeps in-frame clones and lacks some. The sample consists of around 60,000 clones, roughly 72% of them appearing once. These TCRs are of unknown antigen specificity. The sequencing used CD4+ T cells from PBMCs cultured with HCoV-229E spike peptides, collected after COVID-19 vaccination. These receptors originate from a human donor who received a COVID-19 vaccine.

The chain links TRBV7-2 to TRBJ1-3, with no clear D. The CDR3 covers 16 residues. CDR1 is SGHTA, CDR2 FQGNSA, per germline. The V gene lost 0 bases and the J gene lost 0 bases, with 9 bases spanning the gap. CDR3 protein: CASSLATVHSGNTIYF. CDR3 nucleotide sequence: TGTGCCAGCAGCTTAGCAACGGTTCACTCTGGAAACACCATATATTTT.

This clone occurred a few times. The rearrangement uses TRBV5-1 and TRBJ1-1, with D unresolved. CDR3 length: 14 residues. With 6 bases removed from V and 3 bases from J, the gap between germline ends came to 15 bases. The germline V gene has CDR1 SGHRS and CDR2 YFSETQ. The CDR3 reads CASTPIPGDTEAFF. The CDR3 DNA sequence: TGCGCCAGCACCCCGATCCCTGGGGACACTGAAGCTTTCTTT.

The chain combines TRBV7-9 with TRBJ2-3; D may be TRBD1 (5 bases). This CDR3 is 13 amino acids long. Trimming took 5 bases from V and 3 from J, leaving 9 bases between them. Germline values: CDR1 SEHNR, CDR2 FQNEAQ (reference sequence). The CDR3 here is CASSASGTDTQYF. The CDR3 DNA sequence: TGTGCCAGCAGCGCCTCAGGGACAGATACGCAGTATTTT.

This clone was picked up a small number of times. The gene calls are TRBV6-6 and TRBJ1-3; no firm D call. Germline lookup yields CDR1 MNHNY and CDR2 SVGAGI (reference sequence). V lost 3 bases, J lost 2 bases, and 5 bases lay in between. This CDR3 contains 13 residues. The CDR3 region is CASSYPPGNTIYF. Here the CDR3 DNA reads TGTGCCAGCAGTTATCCCCCTGGAAACACCATATATTTT.

This chain links TRBV5-6 with TRBJ1-3; 10 positions agree with TRBD1. Looked up from germline, CDR1 is SGHDT and CDR2 is YYEEEE. J lost 4 bases, V lost 4 bases, and 5 bases had no gene match. This CDR3 contains 15 residues. The CDR3 reads CASSKTGGGGNTIYF. The CDR3 DNA sequence: TGTGCCAGCAGCAAGACAGGGGGCGGAGGAAACACCATATATTTT.

This clone was seen only once. The rearrangement uses TRBV12-3 or TRBV12-4 and TRBJ1-2; 7 bases are a match to TRBD1. The CDR3 consists of 13 residues. The V and J ends lost 4 bases and 7 bases, in that order; junction bases with no gene match: 6. The CDR3 nucleotides are TGTGCCAGCAGTTCAAGACAGGGAAGTGGCTACACCTTC. Its protein product is CASSSRQGSGYTF.

This clone was picked up a small number of times. This rearrangement joins TRBV5-8 to TRBJ2-3; TRBD1 matches 8 bases. CDR3 length equals 16 residues. The V gene end was trimmed by 6 bases and the J gene end by 4 bases; junction bases not matched to a gene: 13. Germline V gene sequence: CDR1 SGHTS, CDR2 YDEGEE. CDR3 in amino acids: CASIVRAGGFSDTQYF. CDR3 DNA sequence: TGTGCCAGCATCGTGCGGGCAGGGGGCTTCTCAGATACGCAGTATTTT.

The chain is built from TRBV28 and TRBJ2-1, with D perhaps TRBD1 (6 bases). CDR1 and CDR2 from the germline V gene are MDHEN and SYDVKM. Trimming stripped 3 bases from V and 0 bases from J, with 15 bases between. The CDR3 covers 17 residues. The CDR3 DNA is TGTGCCAGCAGTTTTTACAGGGACCAAATCTCCTACAATGAGCAGTTCTTC. It is translated as CASSFYRDQISYNEQFF.

The chain couples TRBV5-6 to TRBJ1-2; 7 nucleotides align to TRBD1. This CDR3 has 15 amino acids. V lost 4 bases, J lost 4 bases, and 10 bases stayed unmatched. Germline V CDR1 and CDR2: SGHDT, YYEEEE. The CDR3 here is CASSPVDRAGYGYTF. DNA for the CDR3: TGTGCCAGCAGCCCCGTCGACAGGGCGGGCTATGGCTACACCTTC. The whole variable domain, filled in from reference TRBV5-6 and TRBJ1-2, reads DAGVTQSPTHLIKTRGQQVTLRCSPKSGHDTVSWYQQALGQGPQFIFQYYEEEERQRGNFPDRFSGHQFPNYSSELNVNALLLGDSALYLCASSPVDRAGYGYTFGSGTRLTVV.

This chain connects TRBV6-5 to TRBJ2-7, with TRBD1 matching over 7 bases. From germline, CDR1 is MNHEY and CDR2 SVGAGI. Germline trimming cut 5 bases from V and 3 bases from J; bases unmatched to any gene: 4. The CDR3 has 13 residues. The CDR3 bases are TGTGCCAGCAGTACAGGGGACCGCTACGAGCAGTACGTC. Translated: CASSTGDRYEQYV.

The chain links TRBV7-9 to TRBJ1-2; D might be TRBD1 (5 bases). The CDR3 is 15 residues long. V was cut by 2 bases and J by 2 bases, with 12 bases left in between. The germline CDR1 and CDR2 sequences are SEHNR and FQNEAQ (reference sequence). In DNA form, the CDR3 reads TGTGCCAGCAGCTTATCGGGGGGATTCAACTATGGCTACACCTTC. Translated: CASSLSGGFNYGYTF.

The chain combines TRBV12-3 or TRBV12-4 with TRBJ1-2, with D maybe TRBD1 (6 bases). Between the trimmed V and J ends, which lost 3 bases and 7 bases, there was a span of 12 bases. The CDR3 contains 13 residues. In nucleotides, the CDR3 is TGTGCCAGCAGTTTTAACAGGGACGGTGGCTACACCTTC. This sequence encodes CASSFNRDGGYTF.

The chain employs TRBV2 and TRBJ1-5; D unresolved. From germline, CDR1 is SNHLY and CDR2 FYNNEI. This CDR3 comprises 12 residues. V lost 4 bases to trimming and J lost 7 bases, with 8 bases between them. CDR3 loop: CASSAAVQPQHF. The CDR3 nucleotides are TGTGCCAGCAGTGCAGCGGTCCAGCCCCAGCATTTT.

CDR3 DNA: TGTGCCAGCAGTGAAGTTAGCGGGGGGACGGATACGCAGTATTTT. It codes for CASSEVSGGTDTQYF. The J gene is TRBJ2-3, the V gene TRBV6-1; 10 positions match TRBD2. Unmatched junction bases numbered 4, after V lost 1 base and J lost 6 bases. Germline lookup yields CDR1 MNHNS and CDR2 SASEGT. CDR3 length: 15 residues.

This chain joins TRBV7-9 and TRBJ2-3; 10 bases align to TRBD2. The length of the CDR3 is 17 residues. V was clipped by 5 bases and J by 0 bases; unmatched bases: 8. Per the germline V gene, CDR1 is SEHNR and CDR2 is FQNEAQ (reference sequence). The CDR3: CASSPRTSGGSTDTQYF. DNA for the CDR3: TGTGCCAGCAGCCCTAGGACTAGCGGAGGAAGCACAGATACGCAGTATTTT.

V gene TRBV5-5 combines with J gene TRBJ2-1; D is possibly TRBD1 or TRBD2 (5 bases each). The CDR3 sequence is 16 residues long. V gave up 4 bases and J gave up 0 bases, with 14 bases separating them. Germline lookup yields CDR1 SGHKS and CDR2 YYEKEE (reference sequence). The CDR3 nucleotides are TGTGCCAGCAGCGGGGGACCCTTGAGCTCCTACAATGAGCAGTTCTTC. This translates into CASSGGPLSSYNEQFF.

This rearrangement joins TRBV5-1 to TRBJ2-6; no reliable D call. The CDR3 totals 14 residues. In germline, CDR1 is SGHRS, CDR2 YFSETQ. Trimming stripped 2 bases from V and 1 base from J, with 4 bases between. In nucleotides, the CDR3 is TGCGCCAGCAGCTTTAGGTCTGGGGCCAACGTCCTGACTTTC. Protein product: CASSFRSGANVLTF.

The rearrangement links TRBV9 to TRBJ2-1; either TRBD1 or TRBD2 may supply D (5 bases each). Deletions cut 0 bases from V and 5 bases from J, with 15 bases between. This CDR3 region has 16 residues. CDR1 is SGDLS, CDR2 YYNGEE, per germline. CDR3 residues: CASSVVGRDPNNEQFF. The CDR3 DNA sequence: TGTGCCAGCAGCGTAGTCGGTAGGGACCCGAACAATGAGCAGTTCTTC.

This rearrangement joins TRBV4-1 to TRBJ1-2, with a tentative D call TRBD1 (6 bases). The germline V gene has CDR1 MGHRA and CDR2 YSYEKL. Trimming took 2 bases from V and 4 from J, leaving 14 bases between them. The CDR3 is made up of 15 amino acids. CDR3 region: CASSQRTDGVYGYTF. Here the CDR3 DNA reads TGCGCCAGCAGCCAAAGGACAGATGGGGTCTATGGCTACACCTTC.

V gene TRBV7-9 combines with J gene TRBJ1-4, with TRBD1 identical over 8 bases. With V trimmed by 5 bases and J by 3 bases, 2 bases remained unmatched. The germline CDR1 and CDR2 sequences are SEHNR and FQNEAQ (reference sequence). The CDR3 is made up of 14 amino acids. The CDR3 coding sequence is TGTGCCAGCAGCCCACAGGGGGCTAATGAAAAACTGTTTTTT. The encoded protein is CASSPQGANEKLFF.

The chain carries TRBV6-1 and TRBJ2-7; D remains unclear. The V and J ends lost 1 base and 0 bases respectively, with 7 bases between them. The CDR3 spans 14 residues. Germline-derived CDR1 and CDR2 are MNHNS and SASEGT. The CDR3 region has the DNA TGTGCCAGCAGTGAAGGAGAACTCTCCTACGAGCAGTACGTC. This encodes CASSEGELSYEQYV.

The rearrangement joins TRBV19 to TRBJ2-3, with 10 bases aligning to TRBD2. Germline CDR1 LNHDA, CDR2 SQIVND (reference sequence). The CDR3 covers 15 residues. J gave up 1 base and V 10 bases, and 8 bases lay outside the gene matches. The CDR3 reads CATARLAGGTDTQYF. CDR3 DNA: TGTGCCACTGCTCGCCTAGCGGGGGGCACAGATACGCAGTATTTT.

CDR3 loop: CASSQGRGGGSDTQYF. The CDR3 region has the DNA TGCGCCAGCAGCCAAGGTCGCGGGGGAGGCTCAGATACGCAGTATTTT. This chain connects TRBV4-3 to TRBJ2-3; TRBD2 matches 7 bases. This CDR3 is 16 amino acids long. Unmatched junction bases numbered 8, after V lost 1 base and J lost 4 bases. In germline, CDR1 is LGHNA, CDR2 YSLEER.

CDR3 amino acids: CASSLGQNYGYTF. The CDR3 bases are TGCGCCAGCAGCTTGGGACAGAACTATGGCTACACCTTC. This sequence joins TRBV5-1 and TRBJ1-2, with a tentative D call TRBD1 (5 bases). The ends were cut back, 0 bases at V and 2 bases at J, with 5 bases in the middle. CDR3 length: 13 residues. Looked up from germline, CDR1 is SGHRS and CDR2 is YFSETQ.

This chain connects TRBV6-6 to TRBJ1-5; no clear D gene. V lost 5 bases and J 1 base, leaving 21 bases between the germline ends. From germline, CDR1 is MNHNY and CDR2 SVGAGI (reference sequence). The length of the CDR3 is 18 residues. CDR3 DNA sequence: TGTGCCAGCAGTCCCCAGGCGACCGCTCCTACGAGCAATCAGCCCCAGCATTTT. It specifies CASSPQATAPTSNQPQHF.

The chain employs TRBV6-6 and TRBJ1-4; unclear D gene. CDR3 length: 12 residues. Per the germline V gene, CDR1 is MNHNY and CDR2 is SVGAGI (reference sequence). The V end was cut by 8 bases, the J end by 4 bases, with 8 bases between. CDR3 amino acids: CASGRNNEKLFF. CDR3 nucleotide sequence: TGTGCCAGCGGTAGAAATAATGAAAAACTGTTTTTT.

This clone was counted a single time. The rearrangement links TRBV28 to TRBJ2-2; D possibly corresponds to TRBD1 (5 bases). The CDR3 contains 16 residues. CDR1 is MDHEN, CDR2 SYDVKM, per germline. Trimming shortened V by 5 bases and J by 0 bases, and 13 bases separated the two germline ends. The CDR3 protein is CASSPTGRTNTGELFF. CDR3 nucleotides: TGTGCCAGCAGTCCCACAGGACGGACGAACACCGGGGAGCTGTTTTTT.

V and J are TRBV6-5 and TRBJ1-3, with D possibly TRBD1 on 5 matching bases. This CDR3 spans 14 amino acids. Deletions cut 8 bases from V and 0 bases from J, with 11 bases between. CDR1 and CDR2 (germline): MNHEY, SVGAGI. CDR3: CASSSGYSGNTIYF. The CDR3 nucleotides read TGTGCCAGCTCTTCAGGGTACTCTGGAAACACCATATATTTT.

V usage is TRBV14 and J usage is TRBJ2-7; maybe TRBD1 (6 bases). CDR1 and CDR2 from the germline V gene are SGHDN and FVKESK. The CDR3 contains 13 residues. V was trimmed by 5 bases and J by 3 bases, leaving 11 bases between them. CDR3 sequence: CASSEQGYYEQYV. CDR3 DNA: TGTGCCAGCAGCGAACAGGGTTACTACGAGCAGTACGTC.